The 30 T cell receptor beta chains below were found in one sample sequenced in a study of cytomegalovirus exposure and HLA in healthy donors. Profiling relied on immunoSEQ multiplex PCR, and the TCRdb table lists in-frame clones only, not all of them. The table records 82,000 or so clones, 95% of them present only once. What was sequenced was PBMCs. These receptors originate from a young woman in good health and CMV-seronegative.

This rearrangement joins TRBV19 to TRBJ1-3; 8 bases line up with TRBD1. Germline V gene lookup returns CDR1 LNHDA and CDR2 SQIVND (reference sequence). There are 15 residues in the CDR3. The V gene end was trimmed by 4 bases and the J gene end by 3 bases; junction bases not matched to a gene: 5. The CDR3 region is CASSSLTGDGNTIYF. CDR3 DNA: TGTGCCAGTAGTAGCCTGACAGGGGATGGAAACACCATATATTTT.

The chain employs TRBV9 and TRBJ2-6; TRBD1 matches at 8 bases. The CDR3 runs 14 residues. V trimming: 3 bases; J trimming: 13 bases; junction bases outside the gene matches: 9. From germline, CDR1 is SGDLS and CDR2 YYNGEE. The chain's CDR3 is CASSGQGSLRVLTF. In nucleotides, the CDR3 is TGTGCCAGCAGCGGACAGGGGTCCCTCAGGGTCCTGACTTTC.

This sequence joins TRBV30 and TRBJ2-1; the D is unclear. The germline V gene encodes CDR1 GTSNPN and CDR2 SVGIG (reference sequence). There are 12 residues in the CDR3. V shed 0 bases and J shed 6 bases, with 6 bases lying between them. CDR3 sequence (DNA): TGTGCCTGGAGTGTACACGCCAATGAGCAGTTCTTC. Amino acid sequence: CAWSVHANEQFF.

V usage is TRBV19 and J usage is TRBJ2-7; D unclear. CDR1 and CDR2 from the germline V gene are LNHDA and SQIVND (reference sequence). The CDR3 runs 16 residues. Trimming stripped 7 bases from V and 2 bases from J, with 21 bases between. The chain's CDR3 is CASTPRFNFDPYEQYF. The CDR3, as DNA: TGTGCCAGTACCCCCCGGTTTAATTTCGATCCCTACGAGCAGTACTTC.

The V and J genes are TRBV12-1 and TRBJ2-3; the table's D gene call, TRBD2, was not cross checked with the DNA. TRBV12-1 is given as a pseudogene. The CDR3 runs 16 residues. In DNA, the CDR3 is TGTGCCAGCAGCTTTGTGCGGGGGTATAGTCAAGATACGCAGTATTTT. Its translation is CASSFVRGYSQDTQYF.

This chain joins TRBV19 and TRBJ1-3; D is undetermined. V gave up 2 bases and J gave up 0 bases, with 8 bases separating them. Germline lookup yields CDR1 LNHDA and CDR2 SQIVND (reference sequence). The CDR3 is made up of 15 amino acids. The CDR3 DNA reads as TGTGCCAGTAGTATATATCGGGGCTCTGGAAACACCATATATTTT. This codes for CASSIYRGSGNTIYF. The full variable domain, completed using reference TRBV19 and TRBJ1-3, is DGGITQSPKYLFRKEGQNVTLSCEQNLNHDAMYWYRQDPGQGLRLIYYSQIVNDFQKGDIAEGYSVSREKKESFPLTVTSAQKNPTAFYLCASSIYRGSGNTIYFGEGSWLTVV.

V gene TRBV9 combines with J gene TRBJ1-4, with D possibly matching TRBD1 (6 bases). Looked up from germline, CDR1 is SGDLS and CDR2 is YYNGEE. Trimming removed 4 bases from V and 6 bases from J, with 10 bases in between. This CDR3 has 13 amino acids. CDR3 region: CASSRNRDEKLFF. The CDR3 DNA reads as TGTGCCAGCAGCCGTAACAGGGATGAAAAACTGTTTTTT.

The chain joins TRBV14 to TRBJ2-6; tentative D call: TRBD1 (7 bases). Trimming removed 3 bases from V and 0 bases from J, with 18 bases in between. Germline CDR1 and CDR2: SGHDN and FVKESK. CDR3 size: 19 residues. In DNA, the CDR3 is TGTGCCAGCAGCCAGATCAGGGGGGCTACCTACTCTGGGGCCAACGTCCTGACTTTC. It is translated as CASSQIRGATYSGANVLTF.

This sequence joins TRBV7-2 and TRBJ1-5, with a possible D match to TRBD1 (6 bases). The V end was cut by 0 bases, the J end by 5 bases, with 8 bases between. CDR3 length: 14 residues. Germline CDR1 is SGHTA and CDR2 is FQGNSA. Here the CDR3 DNA reads TGTGCCAGCAGCTTAGCCGACAGGTATCAGCCCCAGCATTTT. Translation gives CASSLADRYQPQHF.

The rearrangement joins TRBV7-6 to TRBJ2-7; 7 bases agree with TRBD1. The V gene end was trimmed by 5 bases and the J gene end by 3 bases; junction bases not matched to a gene: 4. The germline CDR1 and CDR2 sequences are SGHVS and FNYEAQ. The CDR3 runs 13 residues. The CDR3 loop reads CASSQTGDYEQYF. The CDR3 nucleotides are TGTGCCAGCAGCCAAACAGGGGACTACGAGCAGTACTTC.

The chain uses TRBV29-1 and TRBJ1-2; 11 bases are shared with TRBD1. The germline V gene has CDR1 SQVTM and CDR2 ANQGSEA. With V trimmed by 4 bases and J by 7 bases, 2 bases remained unmatched. The CDR3 consists of 12 residues. CDR3 residues: CSVGTGGVGYTF. The CDR3 region has the DNA TGCAGCGTTGGGACAGGGGGCGTTGGCTACACCTTC.

The chain recombines TRBV28 with TRBJ2-3; 8 bases map to TRBD1. Trimming at V came to 2 bases and at J to 0 bases, leaving 10 bases not matched to a gene. This CDR3 comprises 18 residues. CDR1 and CDR2 from the germline V gene are MDHEN and SYDVKM. The CDR3 DNA reads TGTGCCAGCAGTTTAGTGTCAGGGGGCTTTTCGAGCACAGATACGCAGTATTTT. Amino acid sequence: CASSLVSGGFSSTDTQYF. The entire variable domain, with the rest obtained from reference TRBV28 and TRBJ2-3, is as follows: DVKVTQSSRYLVKRTGEKVFLECVQDMDHENMFWYRQDPGLGLRLIYFSYDVKMKEKGDIPEGYSVSREKKERFSLILESASTNQTSMYLCASSLVSGGFSSTDTQYFGPGTRLTVL.

The rearrangement uses TRBV7-2 and TRBJ2-1, with D maybe TRBD1 (6 bases). There are 13 residues in the CDR3. CDR1 and CDR2 (germline): SGHTA, FQGNSA. Trimming left V 7 bases short and J 5 bases short, with 12 bases between. This CDR3 is CASTNYRDNEQFF. CDR3 nucleotides: TGTGCCAGCACCAACTACAGGGACAATGAGCAGTTCTTC.

This chain joins TRBV6-5 and TRBJ1-3; D unclear. Germline V gene sequence: CDR1 MNHEY, CDR2 SVGAGI. V lost 7 bases to trimming and J lost 4 bases, with 14 bases between them. The CDR3 has 14 amino acids. The CDR3 DNA is TGTGCCAGCACCTTGGATGCGGAAGGAAACACCATATATTTT. Translating it yields CASTLDAEGNTIYF.

V usage is TRBV27 and J usage is TRBJ1-3, with no clear D. Trimming removed 6 bases from V and 2 bases from J, with 14 bases in between. CDR1 and CDR2 (germline): MNHEY, SMNVEV (reference sequence). CDR3 length equals 15 residues. CDR3 loop: CASSPQALTGNTIYF. CDR3 in DNA: TGTGCCAGCAGCCCCCAGGCTCTTACTGGAAACACCATATATTTT.

Written as DNA, the CDR3 is TGCGCCAGCAGCCGACCCCGGGACAGGGGGCGCGAGACCCAGTACTTC. Translated, it gives CASSRPRDRGRETQYF. The rearrangement uses TRBV4-1 and TRBJ2-5; 12 bases fit TRBD1. The CDR3 runs to 16 residues. V shed 4 bases and J 5 bases; nucleotides not matched to a gene: 8. Germline V gene data show CDR1 as MGHRA and CDR2 as YSYEKL.

The chain links TRBV10-1 to TRBJ1-6; 8 nucleotides agree with TRBD1. V shed 5 bases, J shed 0 bases, and the junction held 3 bases outside the gene matches. CDR3 length equals 16 residues. Germline V CDR1 and CDR2: WNHNN, SYGVQD (reference sequence). The CDR3 spells CASSPRGPSYNSPLHF. The CDR3 DNA follows: TGCGCCAGCAGTCCCAGGGGGCCCTCCTATAATTCACCCCTCCACTTT.

V is TRBV27 and J is TRBJ2-3; TRBD2 might be the D (7 bases). The CDR3 consists of 16 residues. Germline V gives CDR1 MNHEY, CDR2 SMNVEV (reference sequence). Between the trimmed V and J ends, which lost 5 bases and 3 bases, there was a span of 18 bases. The CDR3 sequence: CASSPGGLAVTDTQYF. The CDR3 DNA follows: TGTGCCAGCAGTCCCGGGGGGCTAGCGGTAACAGATACGCAGTATTTT.

The J gene is TRBJ1-2, the V gene TRBV18, with D hard to call. CDR1 KGHSH and CDR2 LQKENI come from the germline V gene. This CDR3 has 13 residues. V was trimmed by 6 bases and J by 3 bases, leaving 11 bases between them. Written as DNA, the CDR3 is TGTGCCAGCTCCGGGAACAGAGACTATGGCTACACCTTC. Amino acids: CASSGNRDYGYTF.

This clone was seen once. This chain uses TRBV14 with TRBJ2-7; D gene uncertain. This CDR3 contains 12 residues. Germline CDR1 is SGHDN and CDR2 is FVKESK. V was trimmed by 1 base and J by 9 bases, leaving 10 bases between them. CDR3 region: CASSQVGSGQYF. In DNA, the CDR3 is TGTGCCAGCAGCCAAGTCGGTTCTGGGCAGTACTTC.

The chain combines TRBV7-8 with TRBJ2-7; weak D call: TRBD2 (5 bases). The germline V gene encodes CDR1 SGHVS and CDR2 FQNEAQ. Trimming took off 5 bases at V and 2 bases at J, with 10 bases between the two ends. There are 13 residues in the CDR3. The CDR3 DNA reads as TGTGCCAGCAGCGACCGGGGAACCTACGAGCAGTACTTC. Amino acids: CASSDRGTYEQYF.

The rearrangement joins TRBV7-9 to TRBJ2-3; perhaps TRBD2 as D (6 bases). CDR3 length: 15 amino acids. CDR1 is SEHNR and CDR2 is FQNEAQ in the germline V gene (reference sequence). The germline V and J ends were trimmed by 1 base and 0 bases, with 8 bases remaining between them. DNA of the CDR3: TGTGCCAGCAGCTTAGGCGGGACTAGCACAGATACGCAGTATTTT. It specifies CASSLGGTSTDTQYF.

This chain uses TRBV5-6 with TRBJ2-7, with D possibly being TRBD2 (5 bases). CDR3 size: 12 residues. V lost 2 bases and J lost 6, with 9 bases in between. CDR1 and CDR2 from the germline V gene are SGHDT and YYEEEE. CDR3 coding DNA: TGTGCCAGCAGCTTACGGGGAGCCGAGCAGTACTTC. Its translation: CASSLRGAEQYF.

V usage is TRBV6-5 and J usage is TRBJ2-2; TRBD2 aligns across 8 bases. V lost 2 bases, J lost 6 bases, and 8 bases stayed unmatched. The CDR3 is 16 amino acids. Germline CDR1 is MNHEY and CDR2 is SVGAGI. The CDR3 spells CASSYDPGGRAGELFF. As DNA, the CDR3 is TGTGCCAGCAGTTACGATCCGGGGGGGCGGGCCGGGGAGCTGTTTTTT.

V is TRBV4-1 and J is TRBJ1-2; D gene ambiguous. Germline V gene sequence: CDR1 MGHRA, CDR2 YSYEKL. Trimming shortened V by 1 base and J by 8 bases, and 8 bases separated the two germline ends. CDR3 size: 12 residues. The CDR3 region is CASSQGPLGYTF. CDR3 bases: TGCGCCAGCAGCCAAGGGCCCCTCGGCTACACCTTC.

The chain recombines TRBV12-5 with TRBJ1-3; possibly TRBD1 for D (5 bases). Germline V gene data show CDR1 as LGHNT and CDR2 as FRNRAP. The V end lost 1 base, the J end lost 0 bases, and 16 bases lay between the germline ends. This CDR3 spans 18 amino acids. CDR3 in DNA: TGTGCTAGTGGTTTGGCGACAGCCGATCTTTACTCTGGAAACACCATATATTTT. This encodes CASGLATADLYSGNTIYF.

This chain connects TRBV15 to TRBJ1-3; no firm D call. The CDR3 extends over 15 amino acids. Looked up from germline, CDR1 is LNHNV and CDR2 is YYDKDF (reference sequence). V lost 1 base and J 0 bases, leaving 7 bases between the germline ends. The CDR3 region is CATSRVRNSGNTIYF. The CDR3 DNA reads TGTGCCACCAGCAGAGTCAGGAACTCTGGAAACACCATATATTTT.

The chain links TRBV9 to TRBJ1-5; TRBD1 matches at 8 bases. The V segment lost 3 bases and the J segment 2 bases; nucleotides outside the gene matches: 1. The CDR3 runs 14 residues. From germline, CDR1 is SGDLS and CDR2 YYNGEE. The CDR3 DNA follows: TGTGCCAGCAGCGCGGGACAGGGCAATCAGCCCCAGCATTTT. Encoded protein: CASSAGQGNQPQHF.

The chain couples TRBV6-1 to TRBJ1-2; weak D call: TRBD1 (5 bases). Trimming left V 4 bases short and J 0 bases short, with 12 bases between. The CDR3 has 15 residues. In germline, CDR1 is MNHNS, CDR2 SASEGT. Here the CDR3 reads CASSALGPANYGYTF. The CDR3 nucleotides are TGTGCCAGCAGTGCTTTGGGGCCAGCTAACTATGGCTACACCTTC.

The chain is built from TRBV5-4 and TRBJ1-2; no reliable D call. Germline CDR1 is SGHNT and CDR2 is YYREEE (reference sequence). V lost 10 bases and J 3 bases, leaving 16 bases between the germline ends. The CDR3 has 13 residues. The CDR3 sequence: CASTNSGDYGYTF. As DNA, the CDR3 is TGTGCCTCCACAAATTCGGGAGACTATGGCTACACCTTC.